This TCR beta chain appears in the sequencing data of a study of cytomegalovirus exposure and HLA in healthy donors. This clone was seen a few times. Antigen: not known. General study findings and limits: Earlier analysis looked at TCR beta V segments, and most were productive about 87% or about 30% of the time. What TCR beta sequences reportedly achieved was accurate prediction of HLA-A and HLA-B alleles in most subjects. Researchers catalogued under 200 TCR beta chains as cytomegalovirus-associated. Association of 15,000 to 20,000 TCR beta sequences with HLA alleles was found at 0.05 false discovery rate in a later analysis.

Primers for the PCR totalled 60 Vbeta and 13 Jbeta. Repertoires were generated with immunoSEQ multiplex PCR, while TCRdb's copy carries only in-frame clones and drops some. The sample lists about 190,000 clones; about four fifths were seen once. V lost 4 bases to trimming and J lost 12 bases; unmatched junction nucleotides: 15. Germline CDR1 is SGDLS and CDR2 is YYNGEE. The length of the CDR3 is 15 residues. The rearrangement uses TRBV9 and TRBJ1-4, with 7 bases that match TRBD1. This clonotype was obtained from a woman aged 25 to 39 in good health and CMV-seropositive. Source material: PBMCs. Here the CDR3 DNA reads TGTGCCAGCAGCTCCCAGACAGGGCGGGATGTGGAACTGTTTTTT. Protein sequence: CASSSQTGRDVELFF.